The 11 T cell receptor beta chains listed next were all sequenced from one sample in a study of T cell repertoires in cytomegalovirus infection. Their target antigens are unknown. TCRdb recomputed calls from the reads with MiXCR, one row per CDR3 protein. The sample includes 550,000 to 700,000 distinct CDR3 sequences, 40% of them seen just once. Material: cultured PBMCs, obtained from culture after CMV antigen stimulation. Receptors originate from a human donor in good health (CMV status not recorded). Some clones in this sample may be carry-over from other donors' samples.

In this sample, this clonotype turned up a few times. The chain joins TRBV6-1 to TRBJ2-3; 8 nucleotides line up with TRBD1. There are 15 residues in the CDR3. Trimming cost V 1 base and J 2 bases; bases outside gene matches: 2. Per the germline V gene, CDR1 is MNHNS and CDR2 is SASEGT. The CDR3 nucleotides are TGTGCCAGCAGTGAAGGGACAGGGCACACAGATACGCAGTATTTT. It yields the protein CASSEGTGHTDTQYF.

The chain links TRBV6-2 or TRBV6-3 to TRBJ2-1, with TRBD1 matching over 9 bases. V lost 10 bases to trimming and J lost 3 bases; unmatched junction nucleotides: 13. The CDR3 is 16 residues long. Per germline, CDR1 MNHEY and CDR2 SVGEGT. CDR3 amino acids: CATGFPGQGVYNEQFF. In DNA form, the CDR3 reads TGTGCCACCGGCTTTCCGGGACAGGGTGTCTACAATGAGCAGTTCTTC.

This clonotype was seen a handful of times. The genes are TRBV12-3 or TRBV12-4 and TRBJ2-3; D unresolved. This CDR3 contains 15 residues. V lost 5 bases to trimming and J lost 2 bases, with 14 bases between them. The CDR3 is CASSLSGKTTDTQYF. CDR3 nucleotide sequence: TGTGCCAGCAGTCTCTCCGGCAAGACCACAGATACGCAGTATTTT.

This clonotype has a handful of counts. V and J are TRBV7-2 and TRBJ2-1; 9 bases align to TRBD2. The CDR3 covers 14 residues. Trimming cost V 3 bases and J 14 bases; bases outside gene matches: 11. Germline V gives CDR1 SGHTA, CDR2 FQGNSA. The CDR3 here is CASSFSSGATDEFF. DNA for the CDR3: TGTGCCAGCAGCTTTTCTAGCGGGGCCACTGACGAGTTCTTC.

This clonotype showed up many times. Here the CDR3 DNA reads TGTGCCAGCAACCTAAGGGGGGGGCCGGTCGAGACCCAGTACTTC. Protein product: CASNLRGGPVETQYF. The chain has TRBV7-2 and TRBJ2-5; tentative D call: TRBD2 (7 bases). The CDR3 contains 15 residues. V gave up 7 bases and J gave up 5 bases, with 20 bases separating them. CDR1 SGHTA and CDR2 FQGNSA come from the germline V gene.

There are a few counts of this clonotype. This rearrangement joins TRBV18 to TRBJ1-2, with a tentative D call TRBD1 (5 bases). This CDR3 is built from 12 residues. CDR1 is KGHSH and CDR2 is LQKENI in the germline V gene. V was cut by 3 bases and J by 8 bases, with 10 bases left in between. As DNA, the CDR3 is TGTGCCAGCTCACCTCAGGGCCACGGCTACACCTTC. This sequence encodes CASSPQGHGYTF.

In nucleotides, the CDR3 is TGCAGTGCTAGCTCGACTAGCGGGGGATACAATGAGCAGTTCTTC. Translation gives CSASSTSGGYNEQFF. The J gene is TRBJ2-1, the V gene TRBV20-1; 12 bases align to TRBD2. Germline V CDR1 and CDR2: DFQATT, SNEGSKA (reference sequence). V shed 3 bases, J shed 4 bases, and the junction held 4 bases outside the gene matches. The CDR3 is made up of 15 amino acids.

The rearrangement joins TRBV11-2 to TRBJ2-7, with D possibly matching TRBD1 (8 bases). Germline V gene data show CDR1 as SGHAT and CDR2 as FQNNGV. The CDR3 totals 19 residues. V shed 5 bases and J shed 4 bases, with 30 bases lying between them. CDR3 region: CASSPTTGQGGVGVYEQYF. CDR3 sequence (DNA): TGTGCCAGCAGCCCCACGACCGGACAGGGAGGGGTAGGGGTATACGAGCAGTACTTC.

Note on this clonotype: Because it lacks the conserved phenylalanine or tryptophan at the end, this CDR3 is likely a read error. The V gene is TRBV20-1, the J gene TRBJ2-7, with D unclear. The germline V gene encodes CDR1 DFQATT and CDR2 SNEGSKA (reference sequence). Trimming pared 3 bases from V and 5 bases from J, leaving 14 bases between. The CDR3 has 13 residues. The CDR3 sequence: CSARGFTVNEQYS. DNA for the CDR3: TGCAGTGCTAGGGGCTTCACAGTCAACGAGCAGTACTCC.

This clonotype was observed at least ten times. The genes are TRBV7-2 and TRBJ1-5; D might be TRBD1 (5 bases). Germline assignment: CDR1 SGHTA and CDR2 FQGNSA. The V end was cut by 2 bases, the J end by 4 bases, with 12 bases between. The CDR3 runs to 15 residues. The CDR3 region has the DNA TGTGCCAGCAGCTTATCAGGGTTAGGAAATCAGCCCCAGCATTTT. Translating gives CASSLSGLGNQPQHF. The full variable domain, its missing parts supplied by reference TRBV7-2 and TRBJ1-5, is GAGVSQSPSNKVTEKGKDVELRCDPISGHTALYWYRQSLGQGLEFLIYFQGNSAPDKSGLPSDRFSAERTGGSVSTLTIQRTQQEDSAVYLCASSLSGLGNQPQHFGDGTRLSIL.

This clonotype was observed a few times. The rearrangement joins TRBV6-2 or TRBV6-3 to TRBJ1-1; TRBD1 matches 8 bases. V dropped 6 bases and J dropped 2; count of bases not matched to a gene: 8. CDR3 length equals 15 residues. Germline values: CDR1 MNHEY, CDR2 SVGEGT. The chain's CDR3 is CASSHTDRGNTEAFF. The CDR3 region has the DNA TGTGCCAGCAGCCATACAGACAGGGGAAACACTGAAGCTTTCTTT.